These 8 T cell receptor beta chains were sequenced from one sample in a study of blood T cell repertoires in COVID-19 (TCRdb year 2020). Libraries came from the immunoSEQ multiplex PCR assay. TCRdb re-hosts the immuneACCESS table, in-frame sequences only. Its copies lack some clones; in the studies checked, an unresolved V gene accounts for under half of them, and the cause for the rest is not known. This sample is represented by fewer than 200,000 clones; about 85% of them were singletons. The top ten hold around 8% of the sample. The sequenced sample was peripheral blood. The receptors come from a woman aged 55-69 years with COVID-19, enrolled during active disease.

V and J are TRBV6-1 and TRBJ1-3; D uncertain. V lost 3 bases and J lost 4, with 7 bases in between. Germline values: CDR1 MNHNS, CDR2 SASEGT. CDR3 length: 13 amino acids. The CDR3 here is CASSERLGNTIYF. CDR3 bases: TGTGCCAGCAGTGAGAGGTTGGGAAACACCATATATTTT.

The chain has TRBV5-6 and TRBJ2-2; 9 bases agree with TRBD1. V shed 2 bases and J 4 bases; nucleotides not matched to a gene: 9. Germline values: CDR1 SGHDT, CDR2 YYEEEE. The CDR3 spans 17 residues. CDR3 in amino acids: CASSLLNRGRATGELFF. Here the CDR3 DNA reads TGTGCCAGCAGCTTACTCAACAGGGGGCGCGCCACCGGGGAGCTGTTTTTT. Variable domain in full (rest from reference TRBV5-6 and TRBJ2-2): DAGVTQSPTHLIKTRGQQVTLRCSPKSGHDTVSWYQQALGQGPQFIFQYYEEEERQRGNFPDRFSGHQFPNYSSELNVNALLLGDSALYLCASSLLNRGRATGELFFGEGSRLTVL.

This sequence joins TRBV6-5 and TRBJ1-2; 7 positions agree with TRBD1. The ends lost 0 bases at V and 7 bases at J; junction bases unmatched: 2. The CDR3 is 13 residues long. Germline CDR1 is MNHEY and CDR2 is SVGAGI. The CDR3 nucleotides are TGTGCCAGCAGTTACTCGAGGGACAGTGGCTACACCTTC. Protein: CASSYSRDSGYTF.

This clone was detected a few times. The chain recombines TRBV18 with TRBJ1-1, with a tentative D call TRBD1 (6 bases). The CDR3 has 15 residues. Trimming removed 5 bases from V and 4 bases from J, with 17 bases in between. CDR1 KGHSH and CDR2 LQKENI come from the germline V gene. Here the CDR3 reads CASSKTDSSGTEAFF. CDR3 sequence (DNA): TGTGCCAGCTCAAAGACGGACAGTTCTGGCACTGAAGCTTTCTTT.

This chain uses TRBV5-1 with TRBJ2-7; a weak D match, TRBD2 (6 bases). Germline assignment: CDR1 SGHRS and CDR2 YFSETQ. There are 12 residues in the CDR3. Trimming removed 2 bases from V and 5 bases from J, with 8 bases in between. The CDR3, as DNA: TGCGCCAGCAGCTTTTCGGGGGACGAGCAGTACGTC. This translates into CASSFSGDEQYV.

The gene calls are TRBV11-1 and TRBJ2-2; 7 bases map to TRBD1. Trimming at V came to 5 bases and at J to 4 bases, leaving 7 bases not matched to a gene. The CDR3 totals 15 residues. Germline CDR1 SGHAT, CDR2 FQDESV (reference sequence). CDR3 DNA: TGTGCCAGCAGCCGTAGGGACAGTTTCACCGGGGAGCTGTTTTTT. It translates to CASSRRDSFTGELFF.

The CDR3 spells CASSRTDTDTQYF. CDR3 bases: TGTGCCAGTAGTAGGACAGACACAGATACGCAGTATTTT. The chain recombines TRBV19 with TRBJ2-3, with D possibly being TRBD1 (6 bases). The CDR3 is 13 amino acids. The V gene lost 4 bases and the J gene lost 2 bases, with 7 bases spanning the gap. Germline V gene lookup returns CDR1 LNHDA and CDR2 SQIVND (reference sequence).

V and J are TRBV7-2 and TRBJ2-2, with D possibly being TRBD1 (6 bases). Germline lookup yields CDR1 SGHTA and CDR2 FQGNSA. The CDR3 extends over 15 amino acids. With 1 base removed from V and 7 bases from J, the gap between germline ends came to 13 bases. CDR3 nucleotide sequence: TGTGCCAGCAGCTTAGTGGACAGTTTGTACGGGGAGCTGTTTTTT. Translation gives CASSLVDSLYGELFF.